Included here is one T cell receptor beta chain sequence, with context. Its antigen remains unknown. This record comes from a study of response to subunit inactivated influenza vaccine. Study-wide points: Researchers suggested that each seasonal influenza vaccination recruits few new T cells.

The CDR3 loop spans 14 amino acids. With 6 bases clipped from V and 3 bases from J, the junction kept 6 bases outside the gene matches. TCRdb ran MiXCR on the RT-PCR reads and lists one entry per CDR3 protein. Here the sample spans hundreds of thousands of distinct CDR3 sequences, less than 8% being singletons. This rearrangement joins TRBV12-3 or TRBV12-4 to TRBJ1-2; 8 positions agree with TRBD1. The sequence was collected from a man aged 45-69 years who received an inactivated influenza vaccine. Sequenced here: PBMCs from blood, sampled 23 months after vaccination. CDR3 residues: CASSRGQGHYGYTF. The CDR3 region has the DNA TGTGCCAGCAGCCGTGGACAGGGTCACTATGGCTACACCTTC.